This T cell receptor beta chain was sequenced in a study of somatic mutations in cytotoxic T cells in rheumatoid arthritis. The overall study: Flow cytometric sorting isolated some V beta antibody-stained T-cell populations at nearly 100% purity, and among them were V beta1+ cells that underwent TCRB sequencing. Regarding the study as a whole: Just what the expanded CD8+ clones targeted, in terms of antigens, remained unknown. With advancing age, CD8+ clonality climbed in rheumatoid arthritis patients but did not rise in healthy controls.

The germline V gene encodes CDR1 GTSNPN and CDR2 SVGIG (reference sequence). CDR3 length: 11 residues. TCRdb's table, derived via immunoSEQ multiplex PCR, lists solely in-frame clones and lacks some. The table lists roughly 18,000 clones, about 80% of them singletons. Points on this clone: Its antigen is unidentified. A read error may account for a junction end that differs from germline.

The TCR comes from an adult with rheumatoid arthritis. This chain connects TRBV30 to TRBJ2-3; TRBD2 might be the D (5 bases). Sequenced material: CD8+ T cells sorted from blood. For the CDR3, the DNA is TGTGCCTGGAAGTTAGGCGGGCGTTTGAATTTT. Translated: CAWKLGGRLNF.